Shown below are 14 T cell receptor beta chains from a single sample sequenced in a study of T cell repertoires in cytomegalovirus infection. Each CDR3 protein gets one entry after TCRdb re-called the reads with MiXCR. The sample consists of more than 400,000 distinct CDR3 sequences, about 26% of them appearing once. Material for sequencing was PBMCs. The receptors shown here come from a human donor in good health (CMV status not recorded). Some clones in this sample may be carry-over from other donors' samples.

This clonotype was counted a few times. Written as DNA, the CDR3 is TGCAGTGCTAGAGACGGGGACTCCTTCTACAATGAGCAGTTCTTC. Translating gives CSARDGDSFYNEQFF. The chain links TRBV20-1 to TRBJ2-1; D possibly corresponds to TRBD2 (6 bases). CDR3 length: 15 amino acids. V was pared by 0 bases and J by 3 bases, with 12 bases between. Per germline, CDR1 DFQATT and CDR2 SNEGSKA (reference sequence).

The genes are TRBV28 and TRBJ2-7; the D is unclear. The CDR3 has 12 residues. CDR1 and CDR2 (germline): MDHEN, SYDVKM. With 8 bases removed from V and 1 base from J, the gap between germline ends came to 9 bases. The CDR3 nucleotides read TGTGCCAGCCACGACGGATCCTACGAGCAGTACTTC. Translating it yields CASHDGSYEQYF.

This clonotype was counted many times. V gene TRBV7-9 combines with J gene TRBJ2-5; 11 bases fit TRBD2. The germline V gene encodes CDR1 SEHNR and CDR2 FQNEAQ (reference sequence). The junction had 8 bases not matched to a gene; V was cut back by 3 bases and J by 5 bases. This CDR3 is built from 16 residues. CDR3 coding DNA: TGTGCCAGCAGCTTCCCCCCTAGCGGGAGGAGTGAGACCCAGTACTTC. This sequence encodes CASSFPPSGRSETQYF.

With regard to this clonotype: Relative to the germline gene, one junction end is altered; a read error may explain this. The CDR3 here is CSASSSRFNSDQPQHF. In DNA form, the CDR3 reads TGCAGTGCTAGTAGTTCGAGGTTTAATAGCGATCAGCCCCAGCATTTT. The chain has TRBV20-1 and TRBJ1-5, with unresolved D. CDR1 and CDR2 (germline): DFQATT, SNEGSKA (reference sequence). The CDR3 contains 16 residues.

This clonotype occurred many times. The chain employs TRBV7-2 and TRBJ1-2; TRBD1 is a possible D gene (5 bases). In germline, CDR1 is SGHTA, CDR2 FQGNSA. CDR3 size: 14 residues. V was pared by 5 bases and J by 7 bases, with 17 bases between. CDR3 nucleotide sequence: TGTGCCAGCAGCCTCAGCGGGGGGTATAGTGGCTACACCTTC. Its translation is CASSLSGGYSGYTF.

V usage is TRBV5-1 and J usage is TRBJ2-5; 7 bases line up with TRBD1. The ends lost 0 bases at V and 2 bases at J; junction bases unmatched: 4. The CDR3 length is 15 residues. Germline assignment: CDR1 SGHRS and CDR2 YFSETQ. CDR3 nucleotide sequence: TGCGCCAGCAGCTTGGTTGTGGGACAGCAAGAGACCCAGTACTTC. Translation gives CASSLVVGQQETQYF.

The chain employs TRBV27 and TRBJ2-1, with no clear D. Germline values: CDR1 MNHEY, CDR2 SMNVEV (reference sequence). The CDR3 runs 15 residues. Trimming removed 5 bases from V and 2 bases from J, with 13 bases in between. CDR3 protein: CASSRPSPPYNEQFF. The CDR3 nucleotides read TGTGCCAGCAGTCGCCCCAGCCCCCCCTACAATGAGCAGTTCTTC.

In this sample, this clonotype turned up a few times. This chain uses TRBV6-1 with TRBJ2-7; D may correspond to TRBD1 or TRBD2 (5 bases each). The CDR3 extends over 15 amino acids. The ends were cut back, 6 bases at V and 3 bases at J, with 18 bases in the middle. Germline-derived CDR1 and CDR2 are MNHNS and SASEGT. The CDR3 DNA sequence: TGTGCCAGCAGGACAACTCTTAGGGACCGCTACGAGCAGTACTTC. It codes for CASRTTLRDRYEQYF.

This clonotype was found many times. This sequence joins TRBV7-2 and TRBJ1-4; the match to TRBD1 covers 9 bases. The CDR3 totals 14 residues. Germline CDR1 and CDR2: SGHTA and FQGNSA. Germline trimming cut 7 bases from V and 5 bases from J; bases unmatched to any gene: 5. CDR3 nucleotide sequence: TGTGCCAGCACTCAGGACAGGGGCAATGAAAAACTGTTTTTT. Residues: CASTQDRGNEKLFF.

This clonotype was found many times. The chain joins TRBV6-1 to TRBJ1-1; 8 positions match TRBD1. The CDR3 extends over 14 amino acids. V dropped 6 bases and J dropped 5; count of bases not matched to a gene: 8. Per the germline V gene, CDR1 is MNHNS and CDR2 is SASEGT. The CDR3 loop reads CASRSGQGGTEAFF. The CDR3 DNA follows: TGTGCCAGCAGGAGCGGACAGGGAGGAACTGAAGCTTTCTTT.

CDR3 residues: CAITAQGRGSEQFF. The DNA for the CDR3 is TGTGCCATCACGGCTCAGGGGCGGGGAAGTGAGCAGTTCTTC. V gene TRBV10-3 combines with J gene TRBJ2-1, with D tentatively TRBD1 or TRBD2 (6 bases each). The CDR3 consists of 14 residues. V was trimmed by 7 bases and J by 9 bases, leaving 19 bases between them. The germline V gene has CDR1 ENHRY and CDR2 SYGVKD.

This chain joins TRBV19 and TRBJ2-1; weak D call: TRBD1 (6 bases). Germline-derived CDR1 and CDR2 are LNHDA and SQIVND (reference sequence). Trimming pared 1 base from V and 6 bases from J, leaving 7 bases between. The CDR3 consists of 13 residues. This CDR3 is CASSIGGGNEQFF. CDR3 nucleotides: TGTGCCAGTAGTATAGGAGGGGGCAATGAGCAGTTCTTC.

This clonotype was observed a few times. The J gene is TRBJ2-4, the V gene TRBV7-2; maybe TRBD2 (5 bases). Germline V gene sequence: CDR1 SGHTA, CDR2 FQGNSA. The CDR3 is 13 amino acids. The germline V and J ends were trimmed by 1 base and 7 bases, with 8 bases remaining between them. The CDR3 loop is CASSLVGVNIQYF. In DNA form, the CDR3 reads TGTGCCAGCAGCTTAGTCGGGGTGAACATTCAGTACTTC.

The table lists this clonotype with a few counts. The chain links TRBV20-1 to TRBJ2-3; 10 bases map to TRBD1. The CDR3 loop spans 14 amino acids. Looked up from germline, CDR1 is DFQATT and CDR2 is SNEGSKA (reference sequence). V lost 4 bases, J lost 3 bases, and 4 bases stayed unmatched. The CDR3 is CSATGTGVTDTQYF. The CDR3 DNA reads as TGCAGTGCTACCGGGACAGGGGTTACAGATACGCAGTATTTT.